This T cell receptor (beta chain) was profiled in a study of cytomegalovirus exposure and HLA in healthy donors. Overall study findings and caveats: TCR beta V- and J-gene trimming, according to a later analysis, was linked to a missense DCLRE1C variant. It was assumed in the presence/absence analyses that sequencing depth was roughly uniform across donors.

Both 60 Vbeta primers and 13 Jbeta primers went into the PCR. Measured with immunoSEQ multiplex PCR; TCRdb has only the in-frame clones, and not every one. The sample records approximately 150,000 clones, roughly four fifths being singletons. Only a few counts were recorded for this clone. Its specificity is not known. The J segment lost 6 bases and the V segment lost 4 bases, leaving 11 bases of the junction unmatched. CDR3 length: 15 residues. The germline V gene has CDR1 LNHDA and CDR2 SQIVND (reference sequence). The sequencing input was PBMCs. V and J are TRBV19 and TRBJ2-5, with 7 bases fitting TRBD1. This TCR was sampled from a male donor in good health and CMV-seronegative. Here the CDR3 reads CASSKTGDGIKTQYF. CDR3 sequence (DNA): TGTGCCAGTAGTAAAACAGGGGATGGGATAAAGACCCAGTACTTC.